The 27 T cell receptor beta chains below were found in one sample sequenced in a study of OX40 agonist ivuxolimab in advanced cancers. Generated by immunoSEQ multiplex PCR, the TCRdb table keeps only in-frame clones and is missing some. Among under 60,000 clones listed, roughly 82% were seen once. The source was CD4+ or CD8+ T cells sorted from blood, collected in a trial of the OX40 agonist ivuxolimab. These receptors were collected from an adult with an advanced solid tumor such as melanoma, head and neck, liver or kidney cancer.

The chain couples TRBV7-9 to TRBJ2-7, with 13 positions matching TRBD2. J gave up 2 bases and V 3 bases, and 10 bases lay outside the gene matches. The CDR3 covers 18 residues. Germline V gene lookup returns CDR1 SEHNR and CDR2 FQNEAQ (reference sequence). The CDR3 DNA reads as TGTGCCAGCAGCTTGGAGGGGACTAGCGGGGTCACAGCCTACGAGCAGTACTTC. Protein: CASSLEGTSGVTAYEQYF.

This clone was detected only once. The chain carries TRBV7-2 and TRBJ2-5, with a possible D match to TRBD1 (5 bases). CDR3 length: 13 residues. The V gene lost 5 bases and the J gene lost 5 bases, with 12 bases spanning the gap. Per the germline V gene, CDR1 is SGHTA and CDR2 is FQGNSA. Written as DNA, the CDR3 is TGTGCCAGCAGCGGAAAAAAGGGGGAGACCCAGTACTTC. Protein sequence: CASSGKKGETQYF.

The V gene is TRBV5-4, the J gene TRBJ2-2; a weak D match, TRBD1 (6 bases). Germline CDR1 and CDR2: SGHNT and YYREEE (reference sequence). V lost 4 bases and J 5 bases, leaving 21 bases between the germline ends. This CDR3 spans 17 amino acids. The DNA for the CDR3 is TGTGCCAGCAGCAGCTTATTGGGGCAGGGGCGGACCGGGGAGCTGTTTTTT. Translation gives CASSSLLGQGRTGELFF. Together with reference TRBV5-4 and TRBJ2-2, the CDR3 gives the full variable domain: ETGVTQSPTHLIKTRGQQVTLRCSSQSGHNTVSWYQQALGQGPQFIFQYYREEENGRGNFPPRFSGLQFPNYSSELNVNALELDDSALYLCASSSLLGQGRTGELFFGEGSRLTVL.

The gene calls are TRBV11-3 and TRBJ1-1; D possibly corresponds to TRBD1 (6 bases). With 6 bases removed from V and 4 bases from J, the gap between germline ends came to 24 bases. Per the germline V gene, CDR1 is SGHNT and CDR2 is YENEEA. This CDR3 has 17 residues. This chain's CDR3 is CASRAPQGVKGGTEAFF. For the CDR3, the DNA is TGTGCCAGCAGAGCCCCACAAGGGGTAAAAGGGGGCACTGAAGCTTTCTTT.

This clone was recorded once. The chain has TRBV5-4 and TRBJ1-5; D possibly corresponds to TRBD1 (5 bases). The CDR3 sequence is 18 residues long. Trimming took off 0 bases at V and 0 bases at J, with 16 bases between the two ends. The germline V gene encodes CDR1 SGHNT and CDR2 YYREEE (reference sequence). CDR3 loop: CASSLVDPTAYSNQPQHF. CDR3 DNA sequence: TGTGCCAGCAGCTTGGTCGATCCGACAGCTTATAGCAATCAGCCCCAGCATTTT.

The CDR3 DNA follows: TGTGCCAGCAGTCCGACACCGGACAGAGCCCCCGGGGAGCTGTTTTTT. Protein: CASSPTPDRAPGELFF. The chain links TRBV27 to TRBJ2-2, with D possibly TRBD1 on 6 matching bases. The germline gives CDR1 MNHEY, CDR2 SMNVEV (reference sequence). The V end was cut by 5 bases, the J end by 6 bases, with 19 bases between. This CDR3 is built from 16 residues.

V gene TRBV5-1 combines with J gene TRBJ1-5; tentatively, D is TRBD1 (5 bases). V shed 1 base and J shed 4 bases, with 12 bases lying between them. Germline CDR1 is SGHRS and CDR2 is YFSETQ. The CDR3 has 15 residues. The CDR3 DNA follows: TGCGCCAGCAGCTTGTGGTCAGGGTTTAATCAGCCCCAGCATTTT. Translating gives CASSLWSGFNQPQHF. Full variable domain (missing parts from reference TRBV5-1 and TRBJ1-5): KAGVTQTPRYLIKTRGQQVTLSCSPISGHRSVSWYQQTPGQGLQFLFEYFSETQRNKGNFPGRFSGRQFSNSRSEMNVSTLELGDSALYLCASSLWSGFNQPQHFGDGTRLSIL.

The chain recombines TRBV18 with TRBJ1-5; TRBD1 matches 8 bases. Per the germline V gene, CDR1 is KGHSH and CDR2 is LQKENI. The CDR3 consists of 12 residues. V gave up 3 bases and J gave up 10 bases; unmatched junction bases: 2. CDR3 DNA sequence: TGTGCCAGCTCACCCGGACAGGGACCCCAGCATTTT. It codes for CASSPGQGPQHF.

The chain is built from TRBV7-9 and TRBJ2-1; D perhaps matches TRBD2 (7 bases). V lost 2 bases and J 5 bases, leaving 10 bases between the germline ends. CDR1 is SEHNR, CDR2 FQNEAQ, per germline (reference sequence). The CDR3 loop spans 14 amino acids. As DNA, the CDR3 is TGTGCCAGCAGCTTAATAGGGGGGGACAATGAGCAGTTCTTC. Protein product: CASSLIGGDNEQFF.

The V call is TRBV7-9, the J call TRBJ2-3; possibly TRBD1 for D (5 bases). Germline lookup yields CDR1 SEHNR and CDR2 FQNEAQ (reference sequence). This CDR3 is 16 amino acids long. Between the trimmed V and J ends, which lost 1 base and 3 bases, there was a span of 14 bases. CDR3 sequence reads: CASSLDQGLQTDTQYF. The CDR3 DNA follows: TGTGCCAGCAGCTTAGATCAGGGTTTACAGACAGATACGCAGTATTTT.

V and J are TRBV5-4 and TRBJ2-2, with 9 bases lining up with TRBD2. V gave up 3 bases and J gave up 2 bases; unmatched junction bases: 5. The germline V gene has CDR1 SGHNT and CDR2 YYREEE (reference sequence). The CDR3 totals 16 residues. Here the CDR3 reads CASSSLAGSNTGELFF. CDR3 DNA sequence: TGTGCCAGCAGCTCCCTAGCGGGGAGTAACACCGGGGAGCTGTTTTTT.

This clone was detected only a few times. This chain links TRBV7-2 with TRBJ2-5; 8 bases map to TRBD2. Germline lookup yields CDR1 SGHTA and CDR2 FQGNSA. Unmatched junction bases numbered 7, after V lost 1 base and J lost 3 bases. The CDR3 sequence is 16 residues long. DNA of the CDR3: TGTGCCAGCAGCTTAGTCCTAGCGGGCGGGAAAGAGACCCAGTACTTC. Translation gives CASSLVLAGGKETQYF.

The chain has TRBV9 and TRBJ1-2; 7 bases agree with TRBD1. V trimming: 4 bases; J trimming: 2 bases; junction bases outside the gene matches: 2. CDR1 SGDLS and CDR2 YYNGEE come from the germline V gene. CDR3 size: 13 residues. The CDR3 DNA is TGTGCCAGCAGCCCACAGGGGAACTATGGCTACACCTTC. It yields the protein CASSPQGNYGYTF. The full variable domain, rest sourced from reference TRBV9 and TRBJ1-2, is DSGVTQTPKHLITATGQRVTLRCSPRSGDLSVYWYQQSLDQGLQFLIQYYNGEERAKGNILERFSAQQFPDLHSELNLSSLELGDSALYFCASSPQGNYGYTFGSGTRLTVV.

The V and J genes are TRBV28 and TRBJ1-4, with 8 bases lining up with TRBD1. This CDR3 spans 15 amino acids. With V trimmed by 3 bases and J by 6 bases, 6 bases remained unmatched. Germline CDR1 and CDR2: MDHEN and SYDVKM. In DNA, the CDR3 is TGTGCCAGCAGTTTGGGGGGGACAGGCCATGAAAAACTGTTTTTT. Translation gives CASSLGGTGHEKLFF. Drawing the rest from reference TRBV28 and TRBJ1-4, the complete variable domain is DVKVTQSSRYLVKRTGEKVFLECVQDMDHENMFWYRQDPGLGLRLIYFSYDVKMKEKGDIPEGYSVSREKKERFSLILESASTNQTSMYLCASSLGGTGHEKLFFGSGTQLSVL.

The chain recombines TRBV11-2 with TRBJ2-1; 8 bases agree with TRBD1. This CDR3 contains 17 residues. V gave up 1 base and J gave up 2 bases; unmatched junction bases: 7. Germline V lookup: CDR1 SGHAT, CDR2 FQNNGV. The CDR3 loop reads CASSLGNRGYTYNEQFF. CDR3 nucleotide sequence: TGTGCCAGCAGCTTAGGAAACAGGGGGTACACCTACAATGAGCAGTTCTTC.

The genes are TRBV1 and TRBJ2-2; the table names TRBD1, a call not compared with the DNA. TRBV1 represents a pseudogene. This CDR3 contains 15 residues. The CDR3 DNA reads as TGCACCAGGCGGACAGGGGCGCTGGGCACCGGGGAGCTGTTTTTT. Protein sequence: CTRRTGALGTGELFF.

This clone was seen a single time. V usage is TRBV5-1 and J usage is TRBJ2-7; TRBD1 matches 9 bases. V was clipped by 3 bases and J by 2 bases; unmatched bases: 6. The CDR3 spans 15 residues. CDR1 and CDR2 (germline): SGHRS, YFSETQ. In DNA, the CDR3 is TGCGCCAGCAGCTCGACCGGGACAGGGCCCTACGAGCAGTACTTC. Residues: CASSSTGTGPYEQYF.

The rearrangement joins TRBV2 to TRBJ1-5; TRBD1 is a possible D gene (5 bases). CDR1 is SNHLY and CDR2 is FYNNEI in the germline V gene. With 2 bases removed from V and 4 bases from J, the gap between germline ends came to 12 bases. The CDR3 consists of 15 residues. DNA of the CDR3: TGTGCCAGCAGTGAAAGATTTGGGGGAAATCAGCCCCAGCATTTT. This translates into CASSERFGGNQPQHF. Complete variable domain (other parts from reference TRBV2 and TRBJ1-5): EPEVTQTPSHQVTQMGQEVILRCVPISNHLYFYWYRQILGQKVEFLVSFYNNEISEKSEIFDDQFSVERPDGSNFTLKIRSTKLEDSAMYFCASSERFGGNQPQHFGDGTRLSIL.

A few counts support this clone. V gene TRBV28 combines with J gene TRBJ2-5; D is possibly TRBD1 (6 bases). Deletions cut 10 bases from V and 4 bases from J, with 13 bases between. The CDR3 is 12 residues long. Germline assignment: CDR1 MDHEN and CDR2 SYDVKM. The CDR3 DNA reads TGTGCCACCTACAGGGCTCCAGAGACCCAGTACTTC. Encoded protein: CATYRAPETQYF. Together with reference TRBV28 and TRBJ2-5, the CDR3 gives the full variable domain: DVKVTQSSRYLVKRTGEKVFLECVQDMDHENMFWYRQDPGLGLRLIYFSYDVKMKEKGDIPEGYSVSREKKERFSLILESASTNQTSMYLCATYRAPETQYFGPGTRLLVL.

V usage is TRBV6-1 and J usage is TRBJ2-3; 11 bases align to TRBD2. The trim removed 4 bases at V and 1 base at J, leaving 4 bases unmatched. Germline CDR1 reads MNHNS; CDR2 reads SASEGT. The CDR3 sequence is 16 residues long. This chain's CDR3 is CASSAQTSGGTDTQYF. For the CDR3, the DNA is TGTGCCAGCAGTGCTCAGACTAGCGGGGGCACAGATACGCAGTATTTT.

The chain uses TRBV7-9 and TRBJ2-7; D possibly matches TRBD1 or TRBD2 (5 bases each). Trimming took off 1 base at V and 2 bases at J, with 9 bases between the two ends. This CDR3 has 14 amino acids. The V gene's germline CDR1 is SEHNR and CDR2 FQNEAQ (reference sequence). The CDR3 sequence: CASSLDLGPYEQYF. The CDR3 DNA sequence: TGTGCCAGCAGCTTAGATCTGGGACCCTACGAGCAGTACTTC.

This clone came up once. The V call is TRBV5-1, the J call TRBJ2-6; the match to TRBD1 covers 7 bases. Germline CDR1 SGHRS, CDR2 YFSETQ. CDR3 length: 17 residues. V shed 4 bases, J shed 0 bases, and the junction held 7 bases outside the gene matches. CDR3 region: CASSLGQVSSGANVLTF. The CDR3 coding sequence is TGCGCCAGCAGCCTCGGACAGGTTAGCTCTGGGGCCAACGTCCTGACTTTC.

This clone was detected a few times. The chain joins TRBV28 to TRBJ1-6; D might be TRBD1 (6 bases). CDR1 and CDR2 (germline): MDHEN, SYDVKM. CDR3 length: 12 residues. The chain's CDR3 is CASGTLNSPLHF. Here the CDR3 DNA reads TGTGCTTCCGGGACACTTAATTCACCCCTCCACTTT.

Notes on this clone: An end of the junction does not agree with germline; a read error may underlie this. This specimen includes other DNA sequences encoding the same CDR3. V usage is TRBV19 and J usage is TRBJ2-7, with TRBD1 as a possible D gene (6 bases). The V gene's germline CDR1 is LNHDA and CDR2 SQIVND (reference sequence). The CDR3 runs 13 residues. CDR3 coding DNA: TGCGCCAGTAGTTTGGGGGCCTCCTACGAGCAGTACTTC. This codes for CASSLGASYEQYF.

This clone was counted only a few times. The chain has TRBV4-1 and TRBJ2-2, with D possibly being TRBD2 (5 bases). The ends were cut back, 4 bases at V and 4 bases at J, with 13 bases in the middle. This CDR3 has 15 amino acids. CDR1 is MGHRA, CDR2 YSYEKL, per germline. The CDR3 DNA reads TGCGCCAGCAGCCCAGGTCCTCGGGGCACCGGGGAGCTGTTTTTT. This gives the protein CASSPGPRGTGELFF.

The count of this clone is one. The chain couples TRBV7-8 to TRBJ1-3; D may be TRBD1 (5 bases). CDR1 SGHVS and CDR2 FQNEAQ come from the germline V gene. The V end was cut by 5 bases, the J end by 1 base, with 9 bases between. The CDR3 sequence is 14 residues long. For the CDR3, the DNA is TGTGCCAGCAGCCTAGGGACTTCTGGAAACACCATATATTTT. Its translation: CASSLGTSGNTIYF.

The V and J genes are TRBV11-1 and TRBJ2-5; 8 bases are a match to TRBD1. V trimming: 5 bases; J trimming: 11 bases; junction bases outside the gene matches: 16. The CDR3 is made up of 15 amino acids. Germline CDR1 and CDR2: SGHAT and FQDESV (reference sequence). The CDR3 reads CASSPSRTGTWEQYF. The DNA for the CDR3 is TGTGCCAGCAGCCCCTCACGGACAGGGACGTGGGAGCAGTACTTC.